Following are 8 T cell receptor beta chains from one sample sequenced in a study of T cell responses to AZD1222 COVID-19 vaccine. TCRdb's table, derived via immunoSEQ multiplex PCR, lists solely in-frame clones and lacks some. The sample comprises tens of thousands of clones, around 90% of which are singletons, and roughly 2% rests with the top ten. The sequenced sample was peripheral blood, obtained on day 0 of AZD1222 vaccination. The receptor source for this set is an adult in good health.

The chain uses TRBV5-1 and TRBJ2-2; 8 nucleotides line up with TRBD1. Per the germline V gene, CDR1 is SGHRS and CDR2 is YFSETQ. This CDR3 is built from 15 residues. The trim removed 4 bases at V and 5 bases at J, leaving 7 bases unmatched. The CDR3 DNA reads TGCGCCAGCAGCCTACAGGGGGAAGTAACCGGGGAGCTGTTTTTT. Its translation: CASSLQGEVTGELFF.

V usage is TRBV12-3 or TRBV12-4 and J usage is TRBJ1-1; the D is unclear. This CDR3 region has 13 residues. V lost 3 bases and J lost 2, with 7 bases in between. CDR3 residues: CASSFGDNTEAFF. CDR3 DNA: TGTGCCAGCAGTTTCGGTGATAACACTGAAGCTTTCTTT.

This clone was recorded only once. The V and J genes are TRBV28 and TRBJ2-1, with D maybe TRBD1 (7 bases). CDR3 length: 16 amino acids. The ends were cut back, 3 bases at V and 8 bases at J, with 20 bases in the middle. The germline V gene has CDR1 MDHEN and CDR2 SYDVKM. CDR3 in DNA: TGTGCCAGCAGTTTGATACGGGGGAGACAGGGTCATGAGCAGTTCTTC. It codes for CASSLIRGRQGHEQFF.

The chain is built from TRBV5-1 and TRBJ2-3; tentatively, D is TRBD1 (6 bases). The germline V and J ends were trimmed by 4 bases and 2 bases, with 11 bases remaining between them. This CDR3 contains 14 residues. The V gene's germline CDR1 is SGHRS and CDR2 YFSETQ. The CDR3 coding sequence is TGCGCCAGCAGCCAGGGGTTCGACACAGATACGCAGTATTTT. Translated: CASSQGFDTDTQYF. The full variable domain, in which reference TRBV5-1 and TRBJ2-3 provide the parts outside the CDR3, is KAGVTQTPRYLIKTRGQQVTLSCSPISGHRSVSWYQQTPGQGLQFLFEYFSETQRNKGNFPGRFSGRQFSNSRSEMNVSTLELGDSALYLCASSQGFDTDTQYFGPGTRLTVL.

This clone was detected once. The chain recombines TRBV5-5 with TRBJ2-1; D perhaps matches TRBD2 (5 bases). Trimming removed 2 bases from V and 5 bases from J, with 14 bases in between. The CDR3 runs to 15 residues. Germline values: CDR1 SGHKS, CDR2 YYEKEE (reference sequence). CDR3: CASSFSLAGNNEQFF. DNA of the CDR3: TGTGCCAGCAGCTTCAGTCTAGCAGGTAACAATGAGCAGTTCTTC.

This clone turned up a few times. The chain joins TRBV3-1 (or the pseudogene TRBV3-2) to TRBJ2-5; unclear D gene. The CDR3 length is 15 residues. CDR1 is LGHDT, CDR2 YNNKEL, per germline (reference sequence). Trimming took off 4 bases at V and 1 base at J, with 13 bases between the two ends. The DNA of the CDR3 is TGTGCCAGCAGCCCCCACCAGACAAGCCAAGAGACCCAGTACTTC. As protein: CASSPHQTSQETQYF.

This chain links TRBV18 with TRBJ1-5; D is undetermined. Germline V gene lookup returns CDR1 KGHSH and CDR2 LQKENI. CDR3 length: 14 residues. Trimming took off 6 bases at V and 0 bases at J, with 9 bases between the two ends. CDR3 sequence (DNA): TGTGCCAGCTCGCCAGTGAATAGCAATCAGCCCCAGCATTTT. It encodes CASSPVNSNQPQHF.

The V gene is TRBV24-1, the J gene TRBJ2-5; D might be TRBD1 (6 bases). The CDR3 runs 15 residues. With 2 bases removed from V and 4 bases from J, the gap between germline ends came to 13 bases. Germline CDR1 is KGHDR and CDR2 is SFDVKD. CDR3 in DNA: TGTGCCACCAGTGATTCTGGGGTACAGGGAGAGACCCAGTACTTC. Its protein is CATSDSGVQGETQYF.